This passage covers 29 T cell receptor beta chains from one sample sequenced in a study of T-cell reconstitution after alpha-beta-depleted transplantation in children. Library preparation (for TCRbeta) was performed with unique molecular identifiers. TCRdb analysed the PCR reads with MiXCR anew, one entry per CDR3 protein. The data contain about 610,000 distinct CDR3 sequences, over 9.5% of them singletons. Here the sequenced sample was PBMCs from the stem cell graft donor, taken from the stem cell graft. Receptors were obtained from a human donor who donated a stem cell graft to a child with acute myeloid leukemia.

This chain connects TRBV7-9 to TRBJ2-1; D is unresolved. V dropped 4 bases and J dropped 1 base, with 14 bases sitting between them. Germline CDR1 and CDR2: SEHNR and FQNEAQ (reference sequence). This CDR3 contains 16 residues. CDR3 coding DNA: TGTGCCAGCAGCTCCCTCCCCTTGTGGTCCTACAATGAGCAGTTCTTC. Residues: CASSSLPLWSYNEQFF.

A few counts support this clonotype. The chain combines TRBV3-1 with TRBJ2-2; no clear D gene. Trimming removed 2 bases at V and 6 bases at J, with 10 bases between. Germline V gene sequence: CDR1 LGHDT, CDR2 YNNKEL (reference sequence). CDR3 length: 14 amino acids. Here the CDR3 DNA reads TGTGCCAGCAGCCAATTCGTGGCAGCCGGGGAGCTGTTTTTT. It codes for CASSQFVAAGELFF.

The chain recombines TRBV19 with TRBJ1-2, with no clear D. The CDR3 is 15 residues long. V lost 5 bases to trimming and J lost 3 bases, with 16 bases between them. Looked up from germline, CDR1 is LNHDA and CDR2 is SQIVND (reference sequence). In DNA form, the CDR3 reads TGTGCCAGTAGTCCCCTAGGAGCCGGGGACTATGGCTACACCTTC. This gives the protein CASSPLGAGDYGYTF.

This clonotype showed up many times. This sequence joins TRBV27 and TRBJ2-7; 11 bases fit TRBD2. Losses at the gene ends were 6 bases for V and 6 bases for J; bases not matched to a gene: 13. This CDR3 has 16 amino acids. Germline CDR1 is MNHEY and CDR2 is SMNVEV (reference sequence). This CDR3 reads CASSDSAGLAALEQYF. The CDR3 bases are TGTGCCAGCAGCGACTCCGCGGGACTAGCGGCCCTCGAGCAGTACTTC.

CDR3 sequence: CASSQDRPSGSAADTQYF. CDR3 bases: TGCGCCAGCAGCCAAGATCGTCCTAGCGGGAGTGCGGCAGATACGCAGTATTTT. V usage is TRBV4-3 and J usage is TRBJ2-3, with 10 positions matching TRBD2. The CDR3 consists of 18 residues. The germline V gene encodes CDR1 LGHNA and CDR2 YSLEER. Trimming removed 0 bases from V and 4 bases from J; junction bases left unmatched: 10.

CDR3 sequence (DNA): TGTGCCAGCAGTTACCGACATGGACAGGGGATACACAATGAGCAGTTCTTC. As protein: CASSYRHGQGIHNEQFF. V and J are TRBV6-5 and TRBJ2-1; 9 bases match TRBD1. V trimming: 2 bases; J trimming: 5 bases; junction bases outside the gene matches: 10. Germline V lookup: CDR1 MNHEY, CDR2 SVGAGI. This CDR3 spans 17 amino acids.

This clonotype was picked up many times. This rearrangement joins TRBV28 to TRBJ2-1, with a possible D match to TRBD1 (6 bases). From germline, CDR1 is MDHEN and CDR2 SYDVKM. CDR3 size: 16 residues. V lost 3 bases, J lost 9 bases, and 21 bases lay in between. The CDR3 DNA follows: TGTGCCAGCAGTTTTAGGGGGATCCCAGTGCGAGTTGAGCAGTTCTTC. It yields the protein CASSFRGIPVRVEQFF. The variable domain in full, with the rest retrieved from reference TRBV28 and TRBJ2-1, is DVKVTQSSRYLVKRTGEKVFLECVQDMDHENMFWYRQDPGLGLRLIYFSYDVKMKEKGDIPEGYSVSREKKERFSLILESASTNQTSMYLCASSFRGIPVRVEQFFGPGTRLTVL.

The genes are TRBV3-1 and TRBJ2-2; possibly TRBD2 for D (5 bases). The CDR3 is 16 residues long. Trimming cost V 1 base and J 7 bases, with 16 bases left between them. Germline V gene sequence: CDR1 LGHDT, CDR2 YNNKEL (reference sequence). Here the CDR3 DNA reads TGTGCCAGCAGCCAAGGGTCCGGACTGGTTATCGGGGAGCTGTTTTTT. Encoded protein: CASSQGSGLVIGELFF. The whole variable domain, filled in from reference TRBV3-1 and TRBJ2-2, reads DTAVSQTPKYLVTQMGNDKSIKCEQNLGHDTMYWYKQDSKKFLKIMFSYNNKELIINETVPNRFSPKSPDKAHLNLHINSLELGDSAVYFCASSQGSGLVIGELFFGEGSRLTVL.

V is TRBV29-1 and J is TRBJ2-5; D remains unclear. V was cut by 7 bases and J by 1 base, with 10 bases left in between. CDR1 and CDR2 from the germline V gene are SQVTM and ANQGSEA. The CDR3 is 12 residues long. The CDR3, as DNA: TGCAGCGGACAATCGGGCCAAGAGACCCAGTACTTC. Translation gives CSGQSGQETQYF.

In this sample, this clonotype turned up a few times. CDR3 in DNA: TGTGCCAGCAGCGACGGACTAGCGGGAGGGCCGGGGTCTGAGCAGTTCTTC. Translated, it gives CASSDGLAGGPGSEQFF. The chain is built from TRBV9 and TRBJ2-1, with 15 nucleotides matching TRBD2. Germline V gene data show CDR1 as SGDLS and CDR2 as YYNGEE. Unmatched junction bases numbered 10, after V lost 3 bases and J lost 9 bases. CDR3 length equals 17 residues.

This clonotype was counted only a few times. The genes are TRBV15 and TRBJ2-3; no clear D gene. Germline V gives CDR1 LNHNV, CDR2 YYDKDF (reference sequence). The CDR3 covers 18 residues. The V end lost 0 bases, the J end lost 2 bases, and 18 bases lay between the germline ends. The CDR3 bases are TGTGCCACCAGCAGAGATCGGGTGGCAGCCCAGGCCACAGATACGCAGTATTTT. Protein product: CATSRDRVAAQATDTQYF.

This clonotype turned up a few times. V and J are TRBV4-2 and TRBJ2-7; 7 bases line up with TRBD2. This CDR3 contains 15 residues. From germline, CDR1 is LGHNA and CDR2 YNFKEQ. Unmatched junction bases numbered 9, after V lost 5 bases and J lost 2 bases. For the CDR3, the DNA is TGTGCCAGCAGCTCCCCAGACGGGGGGACCTACGAGCAGTACTTC. The encoded protein is CASSSPDGGTYEQYF.

The sample holds many counts of this clonotype. The chain carries TRBV25-1 and TRBJ2-1; D remains unclear. Germline V lookup: CDR1 MGHDK, CDR2 SYGVNS. CDR3 size: 11 residues. Trimming took off 6 bases at V and 14 bases at J, with 14 bases between the two ends. CDR3 region: CASSRLQEEFF. DNA of the CDR3: TGTGCCAGCAGCCGACTTCAAGAGGAGTTCTTC. Variable domain in full (rest from reference TRBV25-1 and TRBJ2-1): EADIYQTPRYLVIGTGKKITLECSQTMGHDKMYWYQQDPGMELHLIHYSYGVNSTEKGDLSSESTVSRIRTEHFPLTLESARPSHTSQYLCASSRLQEEFFGPGTRLTVL.

This clonotype was counted many times. J is TRBJ1-6 and V is TRBV4-3, with D perhaps matching TRBD1 (5 bases). Trimming stripped 4 bases from V and 6 bases from J, with 13 bases between. Germline V CDR1 and CDR2: LGHNA, YSLEER. The CDR3 is 15 amino acids. CDR3 amino acids: CASSLGTVFNSPLHF. In nucleotides, the CDR3 is TGCGCCAGCAGCCTAGGGACGGTGTTTAATTCACCCCTCCACTTT.

The rearrangement links TRBV18 to TRBJ2-1, with D possibly matching TRBD1 (7 bases). This CDR3 is built from 19 residues. V was cut by 1 base and J by 0 bases, with 19 bases left in between. Germline V lookup: CDR1 KGHSH, CDR2 LQKENI. CDR3 sequence: CASSPRLAGGMSSYNEQFF. In DNA, the CDR3 is TGTGCCAGCTCACCACGGTTAGCAGGGGGGATGAGCTCCTACAATGAGCAGTTCTTC.

This clonotype has only a few counts. The chain carries TRBV21-1 and TRBJ2-1; TRBD2, the D gene given by the table, was not confirmed from the DNA. TRBV21-1 has pseudogene status. This CDR3 is 17 amino acids long. CDR3 in amino acids: CASSKEVGTSGRNEQFF. DNA of the CDR3: TGTGCCAGCAGCAAAGAAGTAGGAACTAGCGGGAGAAATGAGCAGTTCTTC.

The rearrangement links TRBV7-2 to TRBJ2-7, with D tentatively TRBD2 (6 bases). Trimming removed 2 bases from V and 5 bases from J, with 13 bases in between. CDR3 length equals 14 residues. Germline V gene lookup returns CDR1 SGHTA and CDR2 FQGNSA. The CDR3 protein is CASSLLGSGHEQYF. Here the CDR3 DNA reads TGTGCCAGCAGCTTACTGGGTAGCGGCCACGAGCAGTACTTC.

This clonotype was detected many times. The chain combines TRBV20-1 with TRBJ2-7; D tentatively fits TRBD1 or TRBD2 (5 bases each). V was trimmed by 6 bases and J by 3 bases, leaving 15 bases between them. CDR1 is DFQATT, CDR2 SNEGSKA, per germline (reference sequence). CDR3 length equals 13 residues. The CDR3 loop is CSATGLGDYEQYF. CDR3 DNA sequence: TGCAGTGCGACGGGCCTGGGGGACTACGAGCAGTACTTC.

The table lists this clonotype with many counts. This CDR3 reads CASSSGLAGRQFF. In nucleotides, the CDR3 is TGTGCCAGCAGTTCGGGACTAGCGGGACGGCAGTTCTTC. This chain uses TRBV7-3 with TRBJ2-1, with TRBD2 identical over 13 bases. CDR1 and CDR2 (germline): SGHTA, FQGTGA. J gave up 12 bases and V 6 bases, and 5 bases lay outside the gene matches. The CDR3 totals 13 residues.

Ten or more counts support this clonotype. The germline gene is not matched at one end of the junction; a read error may be the cause. The CDR3 region has the DNA TGTGCTAGCAGCGAGGGACTTATGAACACCGGGGAGCTGTTTTTT. Protein product: CASSEGLMNTGELFF. The V and J genes are TRBV7-7 and TRBJ2-2; tentative D call: TRBD2 (6 bases). The CDR3 contains 15 residues. Germline lookup yields CDR1 SSHAT and CDR2 FNYEAQ (reference sequence).

As to this clonotype: One base away lies a much larger clone, so this may be a sequencing read error. The conserved phenylalanine or tryptophan is not found at the CDR3 terminus, so this likely reflects a read error. V usage is TRBV7-2 and J usage is TRBJ1-4; D gene uncertain. The germline V gene encodes CDR1 SGHTA and CDR2 FQGNSA. Trimming took off 4 bases at V and 8 bases at J, with 17 bases between the two ends. CDR3 length equals 15 residues. CDR3 amino acids: CASSSAQSGREKLFC. The CDR3 nucleotides read TGTGCCAGCAGCTCCGCCCAGTCCGGACGGGAAAAACTGTTTTGT.

This clonotype was seen repeatedly, ten times or more. The chain couples TRBV10-3 to TRBJ2-7; tentative D call: TRBD1 (6 bases). This CDR3 is built from 14 residues. The V gene's germline CDR1 is ENHRY and CDR2 SYGVKD. V was shortened by 5 bases and J by 0 bases, with 11 bases between the two germline ends. The DNA for the CDR3 is TGTGCCATCAGTTTGACAGGAAACTCCTACGAGCAGTACTTC. Its translation is CAISLTGNSYEQYF.

This clonotype was detected a few times. V gene TRBV5-1 combines with J gene TRBJ2-2; a weak D match, TRBD1 (6 bases). Germline lookup yields CDR1 SGHRS and CDR2 YFSETQ. This CDR3 comprises 15 residues. V lost 0 bases and J 6 bases, leaving 12 bases between the germline ends. The DNA of the CDR3 is TGCGCCAGCAGCTTGGAACAGGGCTCCCCCGGGGAGCTGTTTTTT. It encodes CASSLEQGSPGELFF.

This clonotype was detected ten times or more. The chain links TRBV2 to TRBJ2-5, with 8 bases matching TRBD2. The CDR3 runs to 16 residues. Germline V gives CDR1 SNHLY, CDR2 FYNNEI. Trimming took 3 bases from V and 9 from J; bases not matched to a gene: 15. This CDR3 reads CASSEVLGLETRAQYF. The CDR3 region has the DNA TGTGCCAGCAGTGAGGTGTTGGGACTAGAGACGAGGGCCCAGTACTTC.

In this sample, this clonotype turned up a few times. V and J are TRBV15 and TRBJ2-7, with 7 bases fitting TRBD1. The CDR3 is made up of 14 amino acids. Trimming took 0 bases from V and 6 from J; bases not matched to a gene: 5. Germline values: CDR1 LNHNV, CDR2 YYDKDF (reference sequence). CDR3 sequence reads: CATSRDPTGPEQYF. The DNA for the CDR3 is TGTGCCACCAGCAGAGATCCGACAGGGCCCGAGCAGTACTTC.

This clonotype was detected only a few times. V usage is TRBV6-4 and J usage is TRBJ2-3, with TRBD2 identical over 10 bases. Germline trimming cut 0 bases from V and 4 bases from J; bases unmatched to any gene: 13. The CDR3 is 19 residues long. The germline V gene has CDR1 MRHNA and CDR2 SNTAGT. CDR3 nucleotides: TGTGCCAGCAGTGACTCGGGCCTAACTAGCGGGATTGCGGCAGATACGCAGTATTTT. Translating gives CASSDSGLTSGIAADTQYF.

The chain employs TRBV15 and TRBJ1-6, with a possible D match to TRBD1 (5 bases). CDR3 length: 13 residues. V lost 6 bases and J 4 bases, leaving 7 bases between the germline ends. Germline V gene sequence: CDR1 LNHNV, CDR2 YYDKDF (reference sequence). The CDR3: CATRAGYNSPLHF. CDR3 DNA sequence: TGTGCCACCAGGGCAGGGTATAATTCACCCCTCCACTTT.

This chain uses TRBV5-6 with TRBJ2-7; 11 bases match TRBD2. Looked up from germline, CDR1 is SGHDT and CDR2 is YYEEEE. V dropped 6 bases and J dropped 2; count of bases not matched to a gene: 10. The CDR3 has 16 residues. CDR3 loop: CASKGLAGGGTYEQYF. As DNA, the CDR3 is TGTGCCAGCAAAGGATTAGCGGGAGGGGGTACCTACGAGCAGTACTTC.

The chain couples TRBV7-9 to TRBJ1-6, with D possibly TRBD1 on 5 matching bases. Deletions cut 5 bases from V and 12 bases from J, with 14 bases between. Germline V gene sequence: CDR1 SEHNR, CDR2 FQNEAQ (reference sequence). This CDR3 spans 13 amino acids. In nucleotides, the CDR3 is TGTGCCAGCAGCCTAGACAGCTTCGGACCCCTCCACTTT. It yields the protein CASSLDSFGPLHF.